These 5 T cell receptor beta chains came from one sample sequenced in a study of T cell responses to AZD1222 COVID-19 vaccine. Generated by immunoSEQ multiplex PCR, the TCRdb table keeps only in-frame clones and is missing some. The top ten hold approximately 3.9% of the sample, which has approximately 140,000 clones, 90% to 95% seen once. This material consisted of peripheral blood, taken 28 days after the second AZD1222 dose. These receptors originate from an adult who received the AZD1222 COVID-19 vaccine.

The genes are TRBV29-1 and TRBJ1-4; D gene unclear. In germline, CDR1 is SQVTM, CDR2 ANQGSEA. V lost 5 bases, J lost 7 bases, and 14 bases lay in between. The CDR3 loop spans 13 amino acids. As DNA, the CDR3 is TGCAGCGTTAGTGTCTCGGCTCTTGAAAAACTGTTTTTT. Its translation: CSVSVSALEKLFF. The full variable domain, in which reference TRBV29-1 and TRBJ1-4 provide the parts outside the CDR3, is SAVISQKPSRDICQRGTSLTIQCQVDSQVTMMFWYRQQPGQSLTLIATANQGSEATYESGFVIDKFPISRPNLTFSTLTVSNMSPEDSSIYLCSVSVSALEKLFFGSGTQLSVL.

This clone has a single count. V gene TRBV30 combines with J gene TRBJ1-4; weak D call: TRBD1 (5 bases). The CDR3 sequence is 15 residues long. The germline V gene has CDR1 GTSNPN and CDR2 SVGIG (reference sequence). The germline V and J ends were trimmed by 3 bases and 8 bases, with 19 bases remaining between them. This CDR3 reads CAWSQGHLLKEKLFF. CDR3 nucleotide sequence: TGTGCCTGGAGCCAGGGCCACCTTCTAAAGGAAAAACTGTTTTTT.

The rearrangement joins TRBV6-2 or TRBV6-3 to TRBJ2-7; TRBD1 might be the D (5 bases). CDR3 length: 12 amino acids. Per the germline V gene, CDR1 is MNHEY and CDR2 is SVGEGT. V was cut by 5 bases and J by 2 bases, with 7 bases left in between. CDR3 nucleotides: TGTGCCAGCAGTACGGACACCTACGAGCAGTACTTC. Its protein product is CASSTDTYEQYF.

This chain links TRBV21-1 with TRBJ2-3; the tabulated D call, TRBD2, remains unverified against the DNA. TRBV21-1 is recorded as a pseudogene. This CDR3 has 17 amino acids. CDR3 nucleotides: TGTGCCAGTCAGTTACTAGCGGGGAATTTATTTTCAGATACGCAGTATTTT. Residues: CASQLLAGNLFSDTQYF.

This clone appeared once. The chain joins TRBV4-1 to TRBJ2-3, with 7 bases fitting TRBD2. V shed 9 bases, J shed 3 bases, and the junction held 12 bases outside the gene matches. This CDR3 spans 15 amino acids. Germline V gene lookup returns CDR1 MGHRA and CDR2 YSYEKL. This CDR3 reads CASSPRTSGTDTQYF. CDR3 sequence (DNA): TGCGCCAGTTCCCCTCGGACTAGTGGTACAGATACGCAGTATTTT.